The clone carrying this T cell receptor (beta chain) was recorded at least ten times. Its antigen remains unknown. Trimming removed 4 bases from V and 3 bases from J, with 16 bases in between. Looked up from germline, CDR1 is LGHDT and CDR2 is YNNKEL (reference sequence). The CDR3 spans 15 residues. The sample originates from a study of blood T cells in healthy people across ages. General study points: A strong correlation was found between TCR beta diversity and the percentage of naive T cells. Both naive CD4+ cell counts and diversity were greater in long-lived donors than in aged donors.

Through a sample-barcoded 5' primer and a J-beta primer mix, a second PCR was run for roughly 7 to 11 cycles. TCRdb reprocessed the 5' RACE reads via MiXCR and lists one record per CDR3 protein. The table includes hundreds of thousands of distinct CDR3 sequences, about 50% detected once. Sequencing input: blood. The rearrangement joins TRBV3-1 to TRBJ2-7; D is unresolved. The sequence was collected from an elderly woman in good health. This chain's CDR3 is CASSRPGRKLYEQYF. CDR3 coding DNA: TGTGCCAGCAGCCGTCCAGGTAGGAAACTCTACGAGCAGTACTTC.